Here is one T cell receptor (beta chain) with its context. Its antigen is undetermined. The CDR3 has 13 residues. The germline V gene encodes CDR1 SGHTA and CDR2 FQGNSA. Trimming removed 5 bases at V and 9 bases at J, with 16 bases between. TCRdb's copy holds only in-frame clones and misses some; the assay was immunoSEQ multiplex PCR. This sample has some 62,000 clones; roughly 77% occur once, and the top ten carry approximately 4%. The sample comes from a study of radiotherapy plus CTLA-4 blockade in lung cancer. The study's findings and limits: TCR clones originating in tumors grew in number in blood after radiotherapy plus ipilimumab.

The input for sequencing was peripheral blood, taken from a patient treated with radiotherapy plus ipilimumab. V gene TRBV7-2 combines with J gene TRBJ1-1; D gene uncertain. The clonotype originates from a human donor with non-small cell lung cancer who had a complete response to radiotherapy plus ipilimumab. The CDR3 sequence: CASSPSAGSKAFF. CDR3 DNA sequence: TGTGCCAGCAGCCCCAGCGCGGGCAGCAAAGCTTTCTTT.